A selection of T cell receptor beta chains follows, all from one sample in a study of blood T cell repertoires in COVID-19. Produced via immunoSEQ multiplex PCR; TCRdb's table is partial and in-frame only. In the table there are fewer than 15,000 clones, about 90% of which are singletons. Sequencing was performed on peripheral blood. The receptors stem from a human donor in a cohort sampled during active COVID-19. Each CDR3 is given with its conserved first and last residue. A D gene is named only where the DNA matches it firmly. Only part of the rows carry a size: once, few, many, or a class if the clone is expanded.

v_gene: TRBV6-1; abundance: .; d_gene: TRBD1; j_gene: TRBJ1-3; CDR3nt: TGTGCCAGCAGTGAAAAGTGGACAGGGGTCTACACCATATATTTT; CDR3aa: CASSEKWTGVYTIYF
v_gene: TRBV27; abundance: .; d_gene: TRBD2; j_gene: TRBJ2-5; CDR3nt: TGTGCCAGCAGTATTCCGGGGGGGAAAGAGACCCAGTACTTC; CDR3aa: CASSIPGGKETQYF
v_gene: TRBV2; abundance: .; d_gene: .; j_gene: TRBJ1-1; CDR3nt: TGTGCCAGCAGCCGGGGGACTGAAGCTTTCTTT; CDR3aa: CASSRGTEAFF
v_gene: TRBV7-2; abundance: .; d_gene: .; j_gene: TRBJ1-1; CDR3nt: TGTGCCAGCAGCCCCTCACGGGCGGGGGTAAGAACTGAAGCTTTCTTT; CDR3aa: CASSPSRAGVRTEAFF
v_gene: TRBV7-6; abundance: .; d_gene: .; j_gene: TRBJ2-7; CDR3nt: TGTGCCAGCAGCTTCAGGGGCGTGGGCGAGCAGTACTTC; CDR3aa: CASSFRGVGEQYF
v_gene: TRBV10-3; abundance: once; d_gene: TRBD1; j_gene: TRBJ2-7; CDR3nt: TGTGCCATCAGCCCTCAACAGGGGCCCGAGCAGTACTTC; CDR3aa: CAISPQQGPEQYF
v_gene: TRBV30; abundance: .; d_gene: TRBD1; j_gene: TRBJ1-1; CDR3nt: TGTGCCTGGAGTCGAAGGACAGGGACTGAAGCTTTCTTT; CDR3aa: CAWSRRTGTEAFF
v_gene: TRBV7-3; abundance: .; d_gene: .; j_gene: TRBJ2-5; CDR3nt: TGTGCCAGCAGTCAAACTAGGGAGGAGACCCAGTACTTC; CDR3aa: CASSQTREETQYF
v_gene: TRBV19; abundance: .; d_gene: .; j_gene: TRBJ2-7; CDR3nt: TGTGCCAGTAGTAAGCAGCGCCAGATGAGGACCTACGAGCAGTACTTC; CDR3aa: CASSKQRQMRTYEQYF
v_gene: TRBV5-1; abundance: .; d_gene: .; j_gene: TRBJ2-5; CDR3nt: TGCGCCAGCAGCTTGTCCCTAGCGCTAGAAATCCAAGAGACCCAGTACTTC; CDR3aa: CASSLSLALEIQETQYF
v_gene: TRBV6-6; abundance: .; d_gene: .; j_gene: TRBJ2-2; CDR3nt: TGTGCCAGCAGCCCGACCAGTCAGGGTAGCACCGGGGAGCTGTTTTTT; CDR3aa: CASSPTSQGSTGELFF
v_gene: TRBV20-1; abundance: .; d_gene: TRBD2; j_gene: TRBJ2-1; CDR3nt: TGCAGTGCTAGTCCACAGCGGGGGGCACGCAATGAGCAGTTCTTC; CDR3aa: CSASPQRGARNEQFF
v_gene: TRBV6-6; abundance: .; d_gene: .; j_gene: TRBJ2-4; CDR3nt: TGTGCCAGCAGCGACCCCAGGGGATTCACCAAAAACATTCAGTACTTC; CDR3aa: CASSDPRGFTKNIQYF
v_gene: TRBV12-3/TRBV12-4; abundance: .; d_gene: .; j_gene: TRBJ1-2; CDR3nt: TGTGCCAGCAGTTTAGGGCAGGGCTATGGCTACACCTTC; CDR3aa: CASSLGQGYGYTF
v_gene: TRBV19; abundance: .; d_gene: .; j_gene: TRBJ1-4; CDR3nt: TGTGCCAGTAGTATAGTTGGGGGGGGCGGCGAGGAAAAACTGTTTTTT; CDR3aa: CASSIVGGGGEEKLFF
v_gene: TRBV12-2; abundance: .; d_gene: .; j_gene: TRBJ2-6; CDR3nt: TGTGCAAGTCGCCCCCTGGTGTCCAGGGTCCACGTCCTGACTTTC; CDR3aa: CASRPLVSRVHVLTF
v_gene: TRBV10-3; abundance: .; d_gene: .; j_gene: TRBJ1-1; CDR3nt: TGTGCCATCAAGGGGGTCGGGGTCACTGAAGCTTTCTTT; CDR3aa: CAIKGVGVTEAFF
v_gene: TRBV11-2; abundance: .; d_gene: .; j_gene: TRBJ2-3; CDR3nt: TGTGCCAGCAGCTTAGATCGGGGGGATACGCAGTATTTT; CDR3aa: CASSLDRGDTQYF
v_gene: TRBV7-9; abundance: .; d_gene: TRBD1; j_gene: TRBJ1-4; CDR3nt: TGTGCCAGCAGCCCTCGACAGGGGTCTGAAAAACTGTTTTTT; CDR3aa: CASSPRQGSEKLFF
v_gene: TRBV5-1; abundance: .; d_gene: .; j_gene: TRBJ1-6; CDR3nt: TGCGCCAGCAGCTTGAGGCAGAGCGATTCACCCCTCCACTTT; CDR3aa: CASSLRQSDSPLHF
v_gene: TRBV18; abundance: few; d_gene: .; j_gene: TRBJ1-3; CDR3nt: TGTGCCAGCTCACCTATATTCGGTTCTGGAAACACCATATATTTT; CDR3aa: CASSPIFGSGNTIYF
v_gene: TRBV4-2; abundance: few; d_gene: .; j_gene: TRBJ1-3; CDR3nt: TGTGCCAGCAGCCAACAGGTCAACTCTGGAAACACCATATATTTT; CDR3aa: CASSQQVNSGNTIYF
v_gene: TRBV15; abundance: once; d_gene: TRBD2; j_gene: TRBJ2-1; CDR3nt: TGTGCCACCAGCAGAGATATAAGCGGGGGGAACTCCTACAATGAGCAGTTCTTC; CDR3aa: CATSRDISGGNSYNEQFF
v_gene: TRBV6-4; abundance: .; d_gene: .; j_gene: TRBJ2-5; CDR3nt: TGTGCCAGCAGGCCCAAGGAGGGAGAGACCCAGTACTTC; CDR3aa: CASRPKEGETQYF
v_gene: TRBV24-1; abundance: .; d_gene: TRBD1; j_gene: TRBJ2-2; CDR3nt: TGTGCCACCAGTGACGCTGGGACAGGTACCGGGGAGCTGTTTTTT; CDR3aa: CATSDAGTGTGELFF
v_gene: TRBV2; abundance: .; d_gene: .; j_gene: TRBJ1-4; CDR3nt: TGTGCCAGCAGTGTGGACAGACAAGGTGAAAAACTGTTTTTT; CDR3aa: CASSVDRQGEKLFF
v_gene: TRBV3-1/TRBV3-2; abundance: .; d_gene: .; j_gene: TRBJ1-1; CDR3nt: TGTGCCAGCAGCCCCCCCGGGTCAGGGGCTTTCTTT; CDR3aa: CASSPPGSGAFF
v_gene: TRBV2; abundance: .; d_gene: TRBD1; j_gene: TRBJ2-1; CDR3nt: TGTGCCAGCAGTGAAGCGCGGTCAACCGGGACAGACAATGAGCAGTTCTTC; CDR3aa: CASSEARSTGTDNEQFF
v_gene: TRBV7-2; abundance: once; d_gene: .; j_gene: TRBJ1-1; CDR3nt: TGTGCCAGCAGCTTCACCCAGGGGAACACTGAAGCTTTCTTT; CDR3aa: CASSFTQGNTEAFF
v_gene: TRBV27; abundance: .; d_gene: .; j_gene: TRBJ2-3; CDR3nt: TGTGCCAGCAGTCCCGATACCCCGATCCCGGGGCAGTATTTT; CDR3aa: CASSPDTPIPGQYF
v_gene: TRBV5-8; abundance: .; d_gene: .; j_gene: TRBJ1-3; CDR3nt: TGTGCCAGCAGCTTGGGAGGGTTTGGAAACACCATATATTTT; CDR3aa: CASSLGGFGNTIYF
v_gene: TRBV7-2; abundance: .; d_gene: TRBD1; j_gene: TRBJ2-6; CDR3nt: TGTGCCAGCAGTTCGACGACAGGGGTGCCTGGGGCCAACGTCCTGACTTTC; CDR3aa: CASSSTTGVPGANVLTF